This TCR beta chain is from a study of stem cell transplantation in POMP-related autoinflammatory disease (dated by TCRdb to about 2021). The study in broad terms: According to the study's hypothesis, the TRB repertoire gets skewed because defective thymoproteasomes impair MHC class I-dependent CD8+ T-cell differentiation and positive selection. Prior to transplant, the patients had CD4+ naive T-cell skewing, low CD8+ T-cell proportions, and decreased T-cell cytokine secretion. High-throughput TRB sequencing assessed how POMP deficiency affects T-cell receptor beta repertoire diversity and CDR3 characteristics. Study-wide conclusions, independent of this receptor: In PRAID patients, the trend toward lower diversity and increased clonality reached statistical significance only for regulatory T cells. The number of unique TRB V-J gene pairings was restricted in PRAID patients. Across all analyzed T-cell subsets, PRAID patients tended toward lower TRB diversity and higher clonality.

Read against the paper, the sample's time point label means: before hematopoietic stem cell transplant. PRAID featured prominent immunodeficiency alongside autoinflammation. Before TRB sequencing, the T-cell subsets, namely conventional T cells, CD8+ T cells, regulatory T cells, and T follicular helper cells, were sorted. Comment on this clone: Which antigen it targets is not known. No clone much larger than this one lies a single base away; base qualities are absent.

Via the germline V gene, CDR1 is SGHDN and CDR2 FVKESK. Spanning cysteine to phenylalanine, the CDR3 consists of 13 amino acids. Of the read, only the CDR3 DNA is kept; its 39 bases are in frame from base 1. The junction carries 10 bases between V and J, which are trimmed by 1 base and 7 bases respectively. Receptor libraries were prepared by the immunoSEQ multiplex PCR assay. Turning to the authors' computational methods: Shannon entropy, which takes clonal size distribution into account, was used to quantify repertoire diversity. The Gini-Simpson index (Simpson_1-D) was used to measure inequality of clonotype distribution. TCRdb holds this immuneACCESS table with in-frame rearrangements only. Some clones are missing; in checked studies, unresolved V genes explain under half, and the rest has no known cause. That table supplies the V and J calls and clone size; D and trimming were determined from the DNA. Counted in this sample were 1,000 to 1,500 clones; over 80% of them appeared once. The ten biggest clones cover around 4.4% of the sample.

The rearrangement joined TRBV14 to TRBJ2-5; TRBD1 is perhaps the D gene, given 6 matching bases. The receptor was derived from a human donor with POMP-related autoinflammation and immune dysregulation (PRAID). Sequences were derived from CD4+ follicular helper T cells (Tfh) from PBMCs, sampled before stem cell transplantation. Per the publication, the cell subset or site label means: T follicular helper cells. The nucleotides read TGTGCCAGCAGCCAAGGGGGGCCGAGGACCCAGTACTTC. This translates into CASSQGGPRTQYF.